The present T cell receptor beta chain was sequenced within a study of CD8 T cells in ankylosing spondylitis. Regarding the study as a whole: Made up of 7 to 9 highly homologous variants, a TCR beta motif appeared characteristic of ankylosing spondylitis blood.

Concerning this clonotype itself: The antigen is unknown.

Germline V gene data show CDR1 as SGHKS and CDR2 as YYEKEE (reference sequence). The V and J ends lost 6 bases and 2 bases, in that order; junction bases with no gene match: 7. CDR3 length equals 15 residues. From the 5' RACE reads, TCRdb called clonotypes with MiXCR, one entry per CDR3 protein. The table shows 670,000 or so distinct CDR3 sequences, with 15% to 20% occurring only once. The sequenced sample consisted of blood, either unsorted or a sorted T cell fraction (not recorded which). This chain connects TRBV5-5 to TRBJ2-7; TRBD2 matches at 11 bases. The receptor was isolated from a male donor with ankylosing spondylitis. CDR3 nucleotide sequence: TGTGCCAGCAACAAGGGACTAGCGGTGACCTACGAGCAGTACTTC. It yields the protein CASNKGLAVTYEQYF.